The 29 T cell receptor beta chains listed next were all sequenced from one sample in a study of PD-L1 blockade in urothelial cancer. Clones were read by immunoSEQ multiplex PCR, and TCRdb kept only the in-frame ones, dropping some. The table lists about 38,000 clones, around 90% of them singletons. This material consisted of PBMCs, taken around atezolizumab (anti-PD-L1) treatment. These receptors all come from a man between 65 and 85 years old with urothelial cancer.

The CDR3 loop is CASRGPGAGANVLTF. The DNA of the CDR3 is TGTGCCAGCAGGGGGCCAGGGGCTGGGGCCAACGTCCTGACTTTC. The chain uses TRBV28 and TRBJ2-6; weak D call: TRBD1 (6 bases). This CDR3 has 15 residues. Germline-derived CDR1 and CDR2 are MDHEN and SYDVKM. V lost 6 bases and J 2 bases, leaving 11 bases between the germline ends.

This sequence joins TRBV10-3 and TRBJ2-6; 11 bases line up with TRBD1. J gave up 1 base and V 5 bases, and 4 bases lay outside the gene matches. Germline V gene lookup returns CDR1 ENHRY and CDR2 SYGVKD. The CDR3 extends over 17 amino acids. This CDR3 reads CAISQGQGASGANVLTF. Here the CDR3 DNA reads TGTGCCATCAGTCAAGGACAGGGGGCGTCTGGGGCCAACGTCCTGACTTTC.

The chain combines TRBV2 with TRBJ2-1, with TRBD2 as a possible D gene (6 bases). Germline CDR1 reads SNHLY; CDR2 reads FYNNEI. V was cut by 2 bases and J by 0 bases, with 8 bases left in between. This CDR3 has 15 residues. CDR3 region: CASSELRGSYNEQFF. The DNA for the CDR3 is TGTGCCAGCAGTGAATTGCGGGGCTCCTACAATGAGCAGTTCTTC.

The chain recombines TRBV29-1 with TRBJ1-4, with 7 bases fitting TRBD1. The germline V gene encodes CDR1 SQVTM and CDR2 ANQGSEA. Trimming removed 6 bases from V and 10 bases from J; junction bases left unmatched: 14. The CDR3 sequence is 14 residues long. Here the CDR3 reads CSVGRQGLGGKLFF. The CDR3 DNA reads TGCAGCGTAGGACGACAGGGACTGGGGGGAAAACTGTTTTTT. Drawing the rest from reference TRBV29-1 and TRBJ1-4, the complete variable domain is SAVISQKPSRDICQRGTSLTIQCQVDSQVTMMFWYRQQPGQSLTLIATANQGSEATYESGFVIDKFPISRPNLTFSTLTVSNMSPEDSSIYLCSVGRQGLGGKLFFGSGTQLSVL.

V is TRBV11-1 and J is TRBJ2-7; D is ambiguous. There are 12 residues in the CDR3. From germline, CDR1 is SGHAT and CDR2 FQDESV (reference sequence). V was shortened by 8 bases and J by 2 bases, with 10 bases between the two germline ends. The CDR3 bases are TGTGCCAGCCAAAGAGACACCTACGAGCAGTACTTC. Residues: CASQRDTYEQYF.

This chain joins TRBV6-5 and TRBJ1-4, with 8 bases fitting TRBD1. The CDR3 length is 14 residues. After removal of 6 bases from V and 0 bases from J, the junction contained 0 bases not matched to a gene. Germline loops: CDR1 MNHEY, CDR2 SVGAGI. Written as DNA, the CDR3 is TGTGCCAGCAGGACAGGGGCAACTAATGAAAAACTGTTTTTT. Protein sequence: CASRTGATNEKLFF.

V is TRBV6-1 and J is TRBJ2-7; 7 bases fit TRBD2. Germline V lookup: CDR1 MNHNS, CDR2 SASEGT. There are 15 residues in the CDR3. Trimming took 10 bases from V and 0 from J; bases not matched to a gene: 12. CDR3 nucleotide sequence: TGTGCCATCCTCCTCGGCGGGAGACCCTCCTACGAGCAGTACTTC. Its protein product is CAILLGGRPSYEQYF.

The chain is built from TRBV10-3 and TRBJ2-1; D remains ambiguous. V was trimmed by 3 bases and J by 0 bases, leaving 6 bases between them. The length of the CDR3 is 14 residues. Germline V lookup: CDR1 ENHRY, CDR2 SYGVKD. CDR3 bases: TGTGCCATCAGTGATTCCGGCTCCTACAATGAGCAGTTCTTC. Translating it yields CAISDSGSYNEQFF.

CDR3 sequence: CASSVEDRVGFGEQFF. The CDR3 DNA follows: TGTGCCAGCAGCGTAGAGGACAGGGTCGGTTTCGGGGAGCAGTTCTTC. The rearrangement uses TRBV9 and TRBJ2-1; 8 positions match TRBD1. Germline V gene lookup returns CDR1 SGDLS and CDR2 YYNGEE. The length of the CDR3 is 16 residues. V lost 0 bases to trimming and J lost 10 bases; unmatched junction nucleotides: 12.

The V gene is TRBV2, the J gene TRBJ2-5, with a tentative D call TRBD1 (6 bases). V was pared by 6 bases and J by 1 base, with 15 bases between. CDR3 size: 15 residues. CDR1 and CDR2 from the germline V gene are SNHLY and FYNNEI. The CDR3 region is CASSPTGGGQETQYF. CDR3 DNA sequence: TGTGCCAGCAGCCCGACAGGTGGGGGCCAAGAGACCCAGTACTTC. The full variable domain, rest sourced from reference TRBV2 and TRBJ2-5, is EPEVTQTPSHQVTQMGQEVILRCVPISNHLYFYWYRQILGQKVEFLVSFYNNEISEKSEIFDDQFSVERPDGSNFTLKIRSTKLEDSAMYFCASSPTGGGQETQYFGPGTRLLVL.

V gene TRBV4-2 combines with J gene TRBJ2-5; TRBD2 agrees at 7 bases. The CDR3 consists of 15 residues. V shed 1 base, J shed 5 bases, and the junction held 7 bases outside the gene matches. Germline V gene data show CDR1 as LGHNA and CDR2 as YNFKEQ. As DNA, the CDR3 is TGTGCCAGCAGCCAAGTCGGGCGGGAGCAGGAGACCCAGTACTTC. It yields the protein CASSQVGREQETQYF.

The genes are TRBV11-1 and TRBJ2-2; 9 bases fit TRBD2. The CDR3 spans 18 residues. Losses at the gene ends were 5 bases for V and 6 bases for J; bases not matched to a gene: 16. The germline V gene has CDR1 SGHAT and CDR2 FQDESV (reference sequence). The CDR3 loop reads CASSAGGTSKVVAGELFF. CDR3 DNA sequence: TGTGCCAGCAGCGCGGGAGGGACTAGCAAAGTGGTAGCCGGGGAGCTGTTTTTT.

This clone turned up a few times. The chain combines TRBV18 with TRBJ2-7; weak D call: TRBD2 (5 bases). The germline V gene encodes CDR1 KGHSH and CDR2 LQKENI. V was pared by 2 bases and J by 3 bases, with 5 bases between. This CDR3 spans 12 amino acids. In DNA form, the CDR3 reads TGTGCCAGCTCACCAGGAGGCTACGAGCAGTACTTC. It specifies CASSPGGYEQYF.

The genes are TRBV19 and TRBJ2-7; TRBD2 is a possible D gene (5 bases). The ends were cut back, 8 bases at V and 2 bases at J, with 13 bases in the middle. CDR3 length: 13 amino acids. Germline V gene sequence: CDR1 LNHDA, CDR2 SQIVND (reference sequence). CDR3 protein: CASAEGLTYEQYF. The CDR3 region has the DNA TGTGCCAGTGCAGAGGGATTGACCTACGAGCAGTACTTC. Supplemented by reference TRBV19 and TRBJ2-7, the full variable domain reads DGGITQSPKYLFRKEGQNVTLSCEQNLNHDAMYWYRQDPGQGLRLIYYSQIVNDFQKGDIAEGYSVSREKKESFPLTVTSAQKNPTAFYLCASAEGLTYEQYFGPGTRLTVT.

The chain joins TRBV29-1 to TRBJ2-1, with D perhaps TRBD2 (8 bases). The CDR3 is 13 amino acids. Trimming pared 7 bases from V and 3 bases from J, leaving 13 bases between. The germline V gene has CDR1 SQVTM and CDR2 ANQGSEA. The CDR3 DNA follows: TGCAGCGCCGGGGGGGACAGCTACAATGAGCAGTTCTTC. Protein sequence: CSAGGDSYNEQFF.

The J gene is TRBJ2-5, the V gene TRBV2; D possibly corresponds to TRBD1 (5 bases). CDR1 and CDR2 from the germline V gene are SNHLY and FYNNEI. The V gene lost 2 bases and the J gene lost 2 bases, with 9 bases spanning the gap. This CDR3 is built from 14 residues. DNA of the CDR3: TGTGCCAGCAGTGAACAGGGTTTTCAAGAGACCCAGTACTTC. Translating it yields CASSEQGFQETQYF.

The chain combines TRBV5-1 with TRBJ2-7, with D perhaps TRBD1 (5 bases). The CDR3 consists of 15 residues. Germline CDR1 reads SGHRS; CDR2 reads YFSETQ. Trimming cost V 5 bases and J 7 bases, with 22 bases left between them. The CDR3 reads CASSSAGQMGWEQYF. As DNA, the CDR3 is TGCGCCAGCAGTTCAGCAGGGCAAATGGGTTGGGAGCAGTACTTC.

V is TRBV4-1 and J is TRBJ2-7, with D hard to call. The CDR3 has 13 residues. Germline V gives CDR1 MGHRA, CDR2 YSYEKL. Between the trimmed V and J ends, which lost 0 bases and 4 bases, there was a span of 7 bases. CDR3 amino acids: CASSQEIGYEQYF. The CDR3, as DNA: TGCGCCAGCAGCCAAGAAATCGGGTACGAGCAGTACTTC.

This clone has only one observation. V is TRBV11-3 and J is TRBJ2-1; TRBD1 is a possible D gene (7 bases). Looked up from germline, CDR1 is SGHNT and CDR2 is YENEEA. The V end lost 0 bases, the J end lost 6 bases, and 18 bases lay between the germline ends. This CDR3 contains 17 residues. The CDR3 coding sequence is TGTGCCAGCAGCTTAGACCAGGGTTTTCAGGGGGGCAATGAGCAGTTCTTC. Protein: CASSLDQGFQGGNEQFF.

The CDR3 protein is CAWSTKGQGILAFF. The CDR3 nucleotides are TGTGCCTGGAGTACCAAAGGACAGGGAATCTTGGCTTTCTTT. V usage is TRBV30 and J usage is TRBJ1-1; 8 bases match TRBD1. The germline CDR1 and CDR2 sequences are GTSNPN and SVGIG (reference sequence). The CDR3 length is 14 residues. V gave up 2 bases and J gave up 11 bases; unmatched junction bases: 13.

The chain has TRBV6-6 and TRBJ2-7; D perhaps matches TRBD2 (6 bases). Germline CDR1 reads MNHNY; CDR2 reads SVGAGI (reference sequence). This CDR3 has 16 residues. The V end lost 6 bases, the J end lost 1 base, and 19 bases lay between the germline ends. The CDR3 nucleotides read TGTGCCAGCAGCTCGGCAATCGGGAGCTCGTCCTACGAGCAGTACTTC. The encoded protein is CASSSAIGSSSYEQYF.

V gene TRBV9 combines with J gene TRBJ2-1; TRBD2 matches 7 bases. The germline gives CDR1 SGDLS, CDR2 YYNGEE. J was trimmed by 0 bases and V by 3 bases; bases with no gene match: 9. This CDR3 has 17 amino acids. The CDR3 sequence is CASSERGLSGSYNEQFF. For the CDR3, the DNA is TGTGCCAGCAGCGAGCGGGGCCTCTCCGGCTCCTACAATGAGCAGTTCTTC.

This clone showed up just once. The chain carries TRBV25-1 and TRBJ1-4; 12 bases align to TRBD1. The J segment lost 10 bases and the V segment lost 5 bases, leaving 5 bases of the junction unmatched. The CDR3 extends over 14 amino acids. Germline values: CDR1 MGHDK, CDR2 SYGVNS. The CDR3 DNA sequence: TGTGCCAGCAGTTACGGGACAGGGGGCCGAAAACTGTTTTTT. Protein: CASSYGTGGRKLFF. Using reference TRBV25-1 and TRBJ1-4 for the parts outside the CDR3, the full variable domain is EADIYQTPRYLVIGTGKKITLECSQTMGHDKMYWYQQDPGMELHLIHYSYGVNSTEKGDLSSESTVSRIRTEHFPLTLESARPSHTSQYLCASSYGTGGRKLFFGSGTQLSVL.

This chain links TRBV6-5 with TRBJ2-7; 9 bases fit TRBD1. V lost 1 base to trimming and J lost 7 bases; unmatched junction nucleotides: 5. This CDR3 contains 14 residues. The V gene's germline CDR1 is MNHEY and CDR2 SVGAGI. The chain's CDR3 is CASSYYPGQGEQYF. Here the CDR3 DNA reads TGTGCCAGCAGTTACTATCCGGGACAGGGTGAGCAGTACTTC.

Here the CDR3 DNA reads TGTGCCAGCAGTTACTCGATAGTGGGCAGGGGGCTTGAAGCTTTCTTT. The encoded protein is CASSYSIVGRGLEAFF. The chain has TRBV6-5 and TRBJ1-1, with TRBD1 matching 8 bases. V shed 0 bases and J 7 bases; nucleotides not matched to a gene: 10. CDR3 size: 16 residues. The germline V gene has CDR1 MNHEY and CDR2 SVGAGI.

The gene calls are TRBV28 and TRBJ1-3, with D uncertain. The CDR3 sequence is 14 residues long. Germline CDR1 MDHEN, CDR2 SYDVKM. Trimming removed 7 bases at V and 2 bases at J, with 12 bases between. The CDR3: CASTRPSTGNTIYF. The CDR3 nucleotides are TGTGCCAGCACCAGGCCCTCAACTGGAAACACCATATATTTT.

The chain recombines TRBV5-6 with TRBJ2-2; 8 positions match TRBD1. Germline V lookup: CDR1 SGHDT, CDR2 YYEEEE. This CDR3 has 15 amino acids. V gave up 3 bases and J gave up 3 bases; unmatched junction bases: 4. For the CDR3, the DNA is TGTGCCAGCAGCTGGACAGGGACCCACACCGGGGAGCTGTTTTTT. This encodes CASSWTGTHTGELFF.

The chain recombines TRBV11-1 with TRBJ2-1; 7 nucleotides align to TRBD2. Unmatched junction bases numbered 10, after V lost 5 bases and J lost 6 bases. The germline CDR1 and CDR2 sequences are SGHAT and FQDESV (reference sequence). The CDR3 has 15 residues. In nucleotides, the CDR3 is TGTGCCAGCAGCCCCTGGACTAGGTCTGGCAATGAGCAGTTCTTC. It specifies CASSPWTRSGNEQFF. The full variable domain, completed using reference TRBV11-1 and TRBJ2-1, is EAEVAQSPRYKITEKSQAVAFWCDPISGHATLYWYRQILGQGPELLVQFQDESVVDDSQLPKDRFSAERLKGVDSTLKIQPAELGDSAMYLCASSPWTRSGNEQFFGPGTRLTVL.

The chain recombines TRBV6-1 with TRBJ2-7; 10 nucleotides align to TRBD1. This CDR3 contains 15 residues. Trimming cost V 2 bases and J 8 bases; bases outside gene matches: 9. Per the germline V gene, CDR1 is MNHNS and CDR2 is SASEGT. The CDR3 nucleotides are TGTGCCAGCAGTGAAAGGGACAGGGGTGTTATGAAGCAGTACTTC. It specifies CASSERDRGVMKQYF.